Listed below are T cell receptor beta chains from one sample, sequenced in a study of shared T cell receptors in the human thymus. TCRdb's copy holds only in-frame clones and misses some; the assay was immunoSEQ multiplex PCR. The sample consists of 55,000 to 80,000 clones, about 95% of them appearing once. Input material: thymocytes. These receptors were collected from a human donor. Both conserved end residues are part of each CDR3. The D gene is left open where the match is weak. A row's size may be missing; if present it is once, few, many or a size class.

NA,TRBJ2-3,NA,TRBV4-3,CASSQDITRMAGHSTDTQYF,TGCGCCAGCAGCCAAGATATAACCCGTATGGCGGGACACAGCACAGATACGCAGTATTTT
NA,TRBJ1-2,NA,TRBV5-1,CASSFLLPNYGYTF,TGCGCCAGCAGCTTTCTCCTGCCGAACTATGGCTACACCTTC
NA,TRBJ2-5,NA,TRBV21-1,CASSTQETQYF,TGTGCCAGCAGCACGCAAGAGACCCAGTACTTC
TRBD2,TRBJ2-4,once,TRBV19,CASSPGTSGARLAKNIQYF,TGTGCCAGTAGTCCTGGGACTAGCGGGGCTCGTCTAGCCAAAAACATTCAGTACTTC
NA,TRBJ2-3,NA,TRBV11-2,CASSLGRERVLDTQYF,TGTGCCAGCAGCTTAGGTCGGGAGAGGGTTCTGGATACGCAGTATTTT
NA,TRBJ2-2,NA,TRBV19,CASNFWGTGELFF,TGTGCCAGCAACTTCTGGGGCACCGGGGAGCTGTTTTTT
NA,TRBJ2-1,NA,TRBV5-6,CASSLDTVRTRYNEQFF,TGTGCCAGCAGCTTGGATACGGTCCGGACACGTTACAATGAGCAGTTCTTC
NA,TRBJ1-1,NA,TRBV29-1,CSVLKPLNTEAFF,TGCAGCGTTCTAAAACCGCTGAACACTGAAGCTTTCTTT
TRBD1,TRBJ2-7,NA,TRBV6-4,CASPTPGTGSSYEQYF,TGTGCCAGTCCCACCCCAGGGACAGGATCGTCCTACGAGCAGTACTTC
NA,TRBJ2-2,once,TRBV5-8,CASSAQRGTSTVDTGELFF,TGTGCCAGCAGCGCTCAAAGGGGGACTTCAACGGTCGACACCGGGGAGCTGTTTTTT
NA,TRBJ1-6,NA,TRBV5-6,CASSSTILGYSPLHF,TGTGCCAGCAGCTCAACAATCCTCGGTTATTCACCCCTCCACTTT
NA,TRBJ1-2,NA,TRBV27,CASSGGYMDYGYTF,TGTGCCAGCTCGGGGGGGTACATGGACTATGGCTACACCTTC
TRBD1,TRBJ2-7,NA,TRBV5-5,CASSLGTGVSYEQYF,TGTGCCAGCAGCTTAGGGACAGGGGTATCCTACGAGCAGTACTTC
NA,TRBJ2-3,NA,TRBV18,CASSPDSLWQYF,TGTGCCAGCTCACCAGATTCCCTATGGCAGTATTTT
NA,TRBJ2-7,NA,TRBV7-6,CASSLNSVGGYEQYF,TGTGCCAGCAGCTTAAACAGCGTGGGGGGCTACGAGCAGTACTTC
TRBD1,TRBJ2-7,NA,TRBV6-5,CASSYPDRDGEQYF,TGTGCCAGCAGTTACCCCGACAGGGACGGCGAGCAGTACTTC
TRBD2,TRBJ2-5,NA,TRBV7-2,CASSPGTSGLVPETQYF,TGTGCCAGCAGTCCCGGGACTAGCGGGTTGGTCCCAGAGACCCAGTACTTC
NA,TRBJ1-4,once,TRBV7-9,CASSRPLNEKLFF,TGTGCCAGCAGCCGACCGTTAAATGAAAAACTGTTTTTT
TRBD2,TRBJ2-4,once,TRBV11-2,CASSLDTTSGGTIAKNIQYF,TGTGCCAGCAGCTTAGATACAACTAGCGGGGGGACTATCGCCAAAAACATTCAGTACTTC
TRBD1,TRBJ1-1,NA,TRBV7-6,CASSPGTGLNTEAFF,TGTGCCAGCAGCCCTGGGACAGGGCTGAACACTGAAGCTTTCTTT
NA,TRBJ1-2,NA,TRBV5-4,CASSRWSPSGGYTF,TGTGCCAGCAGCCGATGGAGTCCCTCGGGGGGCTACACCTTC
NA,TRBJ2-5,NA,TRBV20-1,CSTYRKETQYF,TGCAGTACCTACCGAAAGGAGACCCAGTACTTC
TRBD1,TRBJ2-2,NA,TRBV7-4,CASSLSVRGNNTGELFF,TGTGCCAGCAGCTTATCGGTCAGGGGGAACAACACCGGGGAGCTGTTTTTT
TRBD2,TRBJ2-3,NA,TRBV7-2,CASSGASGGSTDTQYF,TGTGCCAGCAGCGGGGCTAGCGGGGGTTCCACAGATACGCAGTATTTT
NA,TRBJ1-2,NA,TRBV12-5,CASGLPHEAANYGYTF,TGTGCTAGTGGTTTGCCCCATGAGGCAGCCAACTATGGCTACACCTTC
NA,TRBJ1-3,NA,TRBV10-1,CASSPTWSGNTIYF,TGCGCCAGCAGCCCCACTTGGAGCGGAAACACCATATATTTT
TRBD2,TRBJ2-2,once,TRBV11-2,CASSIWTKRGGNTGELFF,TGTGCCAGCAGCATCTGGACTAAGCGGGGGGGCAACACCGGGGAGCTGTTTTTT
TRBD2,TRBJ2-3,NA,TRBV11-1,CASSLTRLAGGPRTDTQYF,TGTGCCAGCAGCTTAACCCGACTAGCGGGGGGCCCCCGCACAGATACGCAGTATTTT
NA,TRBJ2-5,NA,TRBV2,CASSRNRELQETQYF,TGTGCCAGCAGTCGTAACAGGGAGCTCCAAGAGACCCAGTACTTC
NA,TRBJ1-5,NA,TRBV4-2,CASSQDPGRKNQPQHF,TGTGCCAGCAGCCAAGATCCAGGGCGAAAGAATCAGCCCCAGCATTTT
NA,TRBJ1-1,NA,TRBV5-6,CASSLPRQENTEAFF,TGTGCCAGCAGCTTGCCCCGACAAGAGAACACTGAAGCTTTCTTT
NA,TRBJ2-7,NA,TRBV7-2,CASSSDTYYEQYF,TGTGCCAGCAGCTCGGACACCTATTACGAGCAGTACTTC
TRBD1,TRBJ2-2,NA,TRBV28,CASSLRQGDGGELFF,TGTGCCAGCAGTTTGCGACAGGGCGACGGCGGGGAGCTGTTTTTT
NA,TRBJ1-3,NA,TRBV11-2,CASSFGQSSGNTIYF,TGTGCCAGCAGCTTTGGACAGAGCTCTGGAAACACCATATATTTT
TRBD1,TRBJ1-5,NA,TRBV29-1,CSVRQGDSNQPQHF,TGCAGCGTCCGACAGGGTGATAGCAATCAGCCCCAGCATTTT
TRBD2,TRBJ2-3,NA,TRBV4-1,CASSQVLSGGSTDTQYF,TGCGCCAGCAGCCAAGTCCTGAGCGGGGGGTCCACAGATACGCAGTATTTT
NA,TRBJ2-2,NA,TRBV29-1,CSADSTGELFF,TGCAGCGCCGACAGCACCGGGGAGCTGTTTTTT
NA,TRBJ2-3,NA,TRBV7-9,CASSQGWDTQYF,TGTGCCAGCAGCCAAGGGTGGGATACGCAGTATTTT
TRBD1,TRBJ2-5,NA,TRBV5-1,CASTKTGTNETQYF,TGCGCCAGCACCAAGACAGGGACGAACGAGACCCAGTACTTC
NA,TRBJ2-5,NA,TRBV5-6,CASSLDIRETQYF,TGTGCCAGCAGCTTGGACATCCGGGAGACCCAGTACTTC
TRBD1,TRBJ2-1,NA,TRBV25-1,CASSESGTGSSYNEQFF,TGTGCCAGCAGTGAATCTGGGACAGGGAGCTCCTACAATGAGCAGTTCTTC
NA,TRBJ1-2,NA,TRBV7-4,CASSLVMDGYTF,TGTGCCAGCAGCTTAGTGATGGATGGCTACACCTTC
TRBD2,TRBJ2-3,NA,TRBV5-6,CASSHHRLAEYVTQYF,TGTGCCAGCAGCCACCATAGACTAGCGGAATATGTTACGCAGTATTTT
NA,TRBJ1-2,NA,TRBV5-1,CASSLWGRKVVNYGYTF,TGCGCCAGCAGCTTGTGGGGGCGAAAAGTTGTTAACTATGGCTACACCTTC
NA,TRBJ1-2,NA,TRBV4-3,CASSQEMGVGYTF,TGCGCCAGCAGCCAAGAAATGGGGGTTGGCTACACCTTC
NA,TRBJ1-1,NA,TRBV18,CASSFRGAGTEAFF,TGTGCCAGCTCATTCCGAGGGGCCGGCACTGAAGCTTTCTTT
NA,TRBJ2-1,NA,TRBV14,CASSQPYNEQFF,TGTGCCAGCAGCCAACCTTACAATGAGCAGTTCTTC
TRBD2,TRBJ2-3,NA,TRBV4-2,CASSQDLGYRSGGVTDTQYF,TGTGCCAGCAGCCAAGATTTGGGATACCGTAGCGGGGGGGTCACAGATACGCAGTATTTT
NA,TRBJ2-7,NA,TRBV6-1,CASSEDILRSSYEQYF,TGTGCCAGCAGTGAAGATATACTGCGAAGCTCCTACGAGCAGTACTTC
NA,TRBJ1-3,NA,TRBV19,CASREEPLSSGNTIYF,TGTGCCAGTAGAGAAGAACCGCTGAGCTCTGGAAACACCATATATTTT